This T cell receptor beta chain was sequenced for a study of shared T cell receptors in the human thymus. The CDR3 has 14 residues. V was pared by 6 bases and J by 4 bases, with 15 bases between. Germline values: CDR1 MNHNY, CDR2 SVGAGI (reference sequence). Only in-frame clones appear in the TCRdb table, and some are missing; sequencing was by immunoSEQ multiplex PCR. The sample records about 660,000 clones, roughly 90% being singletons. The same data also contributed to another study, on human thymus T cells. Turning to that study: Corrective surgery for congenital heart defects was being performed on the healthy Finnish infants who served as donors. Thymic TCR repertoires of unrelated people reportedly overlapped highly.

Sequencing input: thymocytes. This clonotype originated in a boy in the first two years of life with a congenital heart defect. This chain joins TRBV6-6 and TRBJ1-2, with D possibly being TRBD1 (6 bases). The CDR3 protein is CASRAGVISYGYTF. CDR3 DNA: TGTGCCAGCAGGGCAGGGGTCATCAGCTATGGCTACACCTTC.